Listed below are T cell receptor beta chains from one sample, sequenced in a study of cytomegalovirus exposure and HLA in healthy donors. Profiling relied on immunoSEQ multiplex PCR, and the TCRdb table lists in-frame clones only, not all of them. The sample lists 150,000 to 200,000 clones; about 77% were seen once. Specimen: PBMCs. The receptors were gathered from a woman aged 45-65 years in good health and CMV-seronegative. Both conserved end residues are part of each CDR3. The order of the fields is V gene, clone size, J gene, D gene, CDR3 protein, CDR3 DNA. The D gene is left open where the match is weak. The size field is filled for only some rows; it gives once, few, many or a size class.

TRBV28	-	TRBJ2-5	-	CASRTEGRGAETQYF	TGTGCCAGCAGGACCGAGGGCAGGGGGGCAGAGACCCAGTACTTC
TRBV27	-	TRBJ2-7	-	CASSLDRGYEQYF	TGTGCCAGCAGTTTAGATCGGGGGTACGAGCAGTACTTC
TRBV7-9	-	TRBJ1-2	TRBD1	CASSPFRTGSGTF	TGTGCCAGCAGCCCATTTCGGACAGGGAGTGGCACCTTC
TRBV2	-	TRBJ2-2	TRBD1	CASIREQGFSGELFF	TGTGCCAGCATCCGTGAACAGGGGTTCTCCGGGGAGCTGTTTTTT
TRBV5-1	-	TRBJ2-1	-	CASEPLGLSYNEQFF	TGCGCCAGTGAGCCCCTCGGGTTGTCCTACAATGAGCAGTTCTTC
TRBV15	-	TRBJ2-5	-	CATRSTDTYQETQYF	TGTGCCACCCGGTCGACAGACACATACCAAGAGACCCAGTACTTC
TRBV28	-	TRBJ2-2	-	CASGGRRNTGELFF	TGTGCCAGCGGTGGCAGGCGGAACACCGGGGAGCTGTTTTTT
TRBV7-9	-	TRBJ2-1	TRBD1	CASSPGQGAGDEQFF	TGTGCCAGCAGCCCGGGACAGGGGGCTGGCGATGAGCAGTTCTTC
TRBV28	-	TRBJ2-7	TRBD2	CASTLPASGSSYEQYF	TGTGCCAGCACCTTGCCCGCTAGCGGGAGTTCCTACGAGCAGTACTTC
TRBV28	-	TRBJ1-1	TRBD1	CASSSGQLNTEAFF	TGTGCCAGCAGTTCGGGACAGCTAAACACTGAAGCTTTCTTT
TRBV6-1	-	TRBJ2-7	-	CASSDGQTEIDHYEQYF	TGTGCCAGCAGTGATGGACAGACGGAAATCGACCACTACGAGCAGTACTTC
TRBV28	-	TRBJ1-1	-	CASSFRIIGQNTEAFF	TGTGCCAGCAGTTTTCGTATAATCGGACAGAACACTGAAGCTTTCTTT
TRBV2	-	TRBJ2-6	-	CAGPRGANSGANVLTF	TGTGCCGGGCCCCGGGGGGCGAACTCTGGGGCCAACGTCCTGACTTTC
TRBV7-2	-	TRBJ2-7	TRBD2	CASSLTSGSSYEQYF	TGTGCCAGCAGCTTAACTAGCGGGTCCTCCTACGAGCAGTACTTC
TRBV7-2	-	TRBJ1-2	TRBD1	CASSARQGSVGYTF	TGTGCCAGCAGCGCCAGACAGGGTTCGGTTGGCTACACCTTC
TRBV15	-	TRBJ1-2	-	CATSRTTTEAYGYTF	TGTGCCACCAGCAGAACTACCACTGAAGCTTATGGCTACACCTTC
TRBV7-6	-	TRBJ1-6	-	CAARQGYNSPLHF	TGTGCCGCGAGGCAGGGCTATAATTCACCCCTCCACTTT
TRBV27	-	TRBJ2-7	TRBD2	CASGRTSGRVGEQYF	TGTGCCAGCGGGAGGACTAGCGGGAGGGTGGGGGAGCAGTACTTC
TRBV5-5	-	TRBJ1-1	-	CASSLGVGVTEAFF	TGTGCCAGCAGCTTGGGAGTGGGAGTCACTGAAGCTTTCTTT
TRBV7-2	-	TRBJ2-3	TRBD2	CASRGTSGRAVTDTQYF	TGTGCCAGCAGAGGGACTAGCGGGAGGGCCGTGACAGATACGCAGTATTTT
TRBV11-3	-	TRBJ1-1	TRBD1	CASSRGQASTEAFF	TGTGCCAGCAGCCGCGGACAGGCGAGCACTGAAGCTTTCTTT
TRBV9	-	TRBJ2-7	TRBD2	CASSIGTSGILYEQYF	TGTGCCAGCAGCATCGGGACTAGCGGTATCCTCTACGAGCAGTACTTC
TRBV6-5	once	TRBJ1-2	-	CASSSGDASANGYTF	TGTGCCAGCAGCTCAGGGGACGCGAGTGCCAATGGCTACACCTTC
TRBV19	-	TRBJ2-7	-	CASSPPRGRSSYEQYF	TGTGCCAGTAGTCCCCCCCGAGGGAGGAGCTCCTACGAGCAGTACTTC
TRBV5-4	few	TRBJ2-7	-	CASSLYNTGYEQYF	TGTGCCAGCAGCTTGTATAATACGGGGTACGAGCAGTACTTC
TRBV5-6	-	TRBJ2-2	TRBD2	CASSLAGGGSTGELFF	TGTGCCAGCAGCTTGGCCGGCGGGGGGAGCACCGGGGAGCTGTTTTTT
TRBV4-2	-	TRBJ2-2	-	CASSQDGGASGELFF	TGTGCCAGCAGCCAAGATGGAGGGGCATCCGGGGAGCTGTTTTTT
TRBV2	-	TRBJ1-3	TRBD1	CASSEARTGSGNTIYF	TGTGCCAGCAGTGAAGCAAGGACAGGGTCTGGAAACACCATATATTTT
TRBV20-1	-	TRBJ2-3	-	CSARRADTQYF	TGCAGTGCCCGGCGGGCAGATACGCAGTATTTT
TRBV11-3	-	TRBJ2-2	-	CASSVIGAKHGGELFF	TGTGCCAGCAGCGTAATAGGGGCGAAACATGGCGGGGAGCTGTTTTTT
TRBV27	-	TRBJ2-1	TRBD1	CASSLIQTGGVDEQFF	TGTGCCAGCAGTTTGATCCAGACAGGGGGCGTCGATGAGCAGTTCTTC
TRBV30	few	TRBJ2-5	TRBD2	CAWRKGGGETQYF	TGTGCCTGGCGGAAGGGCGGGGGAGAGACCCAGTACTTC
TRBV19	-	TRBJ2-5	-	CASTALGGAAETQYF	TGTGCCAGTACCGCCCTAGGGGGGGCGGCGGAGACCCAGTACTTC
TRBV9	-	TRBJ2-2	-	CASDETGNTGELFF	TGTGCCAGCGACGAGACAGGTAACACCGGGGAGCTGTTTTTT
TRBV7-9	-	TRBJ1-2	TRBD1	CASSLAPGQALYGYTF	TGTGCCAGCAGCTTAGCTCCGGGACAGGCCCTCTATGGCTACACCTTC
TRBV6-4	-	TRBJ2-1	TRBD2	CASSDSTSGGHNEQFF	TGTGCCAGCAGTGACTCGACTAGCGGGGGACACAATGAGCAGTTCTTC
TRBV4-3	-	TRBJ2-2	TRBD2	CASSLYLGLVGGELFF	TGCGCCAGCAGCCTTTACCTGGGACTAGTTGGCGGGGAGCTGTTTTTT